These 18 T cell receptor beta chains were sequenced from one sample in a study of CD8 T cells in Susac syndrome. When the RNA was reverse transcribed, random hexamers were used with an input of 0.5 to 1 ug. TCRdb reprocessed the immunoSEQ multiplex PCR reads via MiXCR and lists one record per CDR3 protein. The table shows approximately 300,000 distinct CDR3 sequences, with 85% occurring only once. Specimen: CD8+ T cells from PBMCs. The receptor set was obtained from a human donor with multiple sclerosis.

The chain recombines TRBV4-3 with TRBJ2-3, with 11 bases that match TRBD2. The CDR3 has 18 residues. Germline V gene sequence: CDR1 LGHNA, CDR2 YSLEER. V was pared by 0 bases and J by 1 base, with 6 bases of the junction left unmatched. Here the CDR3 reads CASSQDSGRARGTDTQYF. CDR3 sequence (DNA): TGCGCCAGCAGCCAAGATAGCGGGAGGGCCCGGGGCACAGATACGCAGTATTTT.

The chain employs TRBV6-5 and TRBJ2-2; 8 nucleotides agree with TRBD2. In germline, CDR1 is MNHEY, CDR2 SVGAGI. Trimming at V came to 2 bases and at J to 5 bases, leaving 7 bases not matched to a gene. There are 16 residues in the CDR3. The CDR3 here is CASSYHRASGTGELFF. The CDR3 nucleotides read TGTGCCAGCAGTTACCATAGGGCTAGCGGGACCGGGGAGCTGTTTTTT.

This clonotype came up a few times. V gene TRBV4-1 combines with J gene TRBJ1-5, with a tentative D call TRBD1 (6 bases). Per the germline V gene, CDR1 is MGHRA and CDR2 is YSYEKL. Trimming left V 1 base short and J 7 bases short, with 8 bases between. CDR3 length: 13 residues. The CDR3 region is CASSQAGVQPQHF. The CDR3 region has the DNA TGCGCCAGCAGCCAAGCAGGGGTACAGCCCCAGCATTTT.

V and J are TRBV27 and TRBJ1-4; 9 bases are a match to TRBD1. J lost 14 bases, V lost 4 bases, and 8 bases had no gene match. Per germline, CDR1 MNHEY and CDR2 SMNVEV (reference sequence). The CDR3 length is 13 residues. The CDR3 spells CASSSGTGRQLFF. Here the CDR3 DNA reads TGTGCCAGCAGTTCGGGGACAGGGCGGCAGCTGTTTTTT. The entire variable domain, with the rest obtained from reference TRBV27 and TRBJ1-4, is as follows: EAQVTQNPRYLITVTGKKLTVTCSQNMNHEYMSWYRQDPGLGLRQIYYSMNVEVTDKGDVPEGYKVSRKEKRNFPLILESPSPNQTSLYFCASSSGTGRQLFFGSGTQLSVL.

CDR3 in amino acids: CASSYSSPYTSSYNEQFF. CDR3 nucleotides: TGTGCCAGCAGTTACTCGAGCCCTTACACGAGCTCCTACAATGAGCAGTTCTTC. The chain recombines TRBV6-5 with TRBJ2-1; D uncertain. V was shortened by 0 bases and J by 0 bases, with 15 bases between the two germline ends. This CDR3 comprises 18 residues. The germline V gene encodes CDR1 MNHEY and CDR2 SVGAGI.

Here the CDR3 reads CASSYTAGSSYEQYF. In nucleotides, the CDR3 is TGTGCCAGCAGTTACACGGCAGGGAGTTCCTACGAGCAGTACTTC. The chain employs TRBV6-2 or TRBV6-3 and TRBJ2-7; D assignment may be TRBD1 or TRBD2 (5 bases each). V lost 2 bases to trimming and J lost 1 base, with 12 bases between them. CDR3 length: 15 residues. Germline lookup yields CDR1 MNHEY and CDR2 SVGEGT.

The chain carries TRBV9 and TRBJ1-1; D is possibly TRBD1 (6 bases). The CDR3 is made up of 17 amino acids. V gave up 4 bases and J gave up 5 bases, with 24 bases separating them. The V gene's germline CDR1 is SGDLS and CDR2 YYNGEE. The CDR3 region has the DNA TGTGCCAGCAGCCCCGGCGGGGGCGCGGGAATCGGAACTGAAGCTTTCTTT. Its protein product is CASSPGGGAGIGTEAFF.

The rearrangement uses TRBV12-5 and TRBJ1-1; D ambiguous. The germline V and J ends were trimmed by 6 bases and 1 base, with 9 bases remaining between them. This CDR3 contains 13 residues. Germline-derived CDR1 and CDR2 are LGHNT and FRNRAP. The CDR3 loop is CASGPSPNTEAFF. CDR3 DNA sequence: TGTGCTAGTGGCCCCTCCCCGAACACTGAAGCTTTCTTT.

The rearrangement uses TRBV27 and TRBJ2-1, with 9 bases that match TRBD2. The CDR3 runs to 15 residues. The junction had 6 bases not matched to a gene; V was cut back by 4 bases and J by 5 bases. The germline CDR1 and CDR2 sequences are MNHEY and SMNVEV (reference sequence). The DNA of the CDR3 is TGTGCCAGCAGTTACGGCGGGAGGGTCAACAATGAGCAGTTCTTC. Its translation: CASSYGGRVNNEQFF.

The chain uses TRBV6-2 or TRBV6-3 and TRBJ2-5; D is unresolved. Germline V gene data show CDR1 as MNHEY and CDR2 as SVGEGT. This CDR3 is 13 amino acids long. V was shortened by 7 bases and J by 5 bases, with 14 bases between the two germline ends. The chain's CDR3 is CASTDGLSETQYF. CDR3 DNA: TGTGCCAGCACCGATGGGCTCTCCGAGACCCAGTACTTC.

For the CDR3, the DNA is TGTGCCAGCAGCTTAGATGTCGGGAGTAACAATGAGCAGTTCTTC. Translating gives CASSLDVGSNNEQFF. This rearrangement joins TRBV11-2 to TRBJ2-1, with D perhaps TRBD2 (6 bases). Looked up from germline, CDR1 is SGHAT and CDR2 is FQNNGV. This CDR3 is built from 15 residues. Between the trimmed V and J ends, which lost 0 bases and 5 bases, there was a span of 11 bases. The full variable domain, rest sourced from reference TRBV11-2 and TRBJ2-1, is EAGVAQSPRYKIIEKRQSVAFWCNPISGHATLYWYQQILGQGPKLLIQFQNNGVVDDSQLPKDRFSAERLKGVDSTLKIQPAKLEDSAVYLCASSLDVGSNNEQFFGPGTRLTVL.

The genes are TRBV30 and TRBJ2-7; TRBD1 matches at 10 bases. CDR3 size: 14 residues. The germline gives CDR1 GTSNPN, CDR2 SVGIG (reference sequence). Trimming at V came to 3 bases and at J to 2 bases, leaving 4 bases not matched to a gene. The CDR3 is CAWSVGTGAYEQYF. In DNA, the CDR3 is TGTGCCTGGAGCGTCGGGACAGGGGCCTACGAGCAGTACTTC. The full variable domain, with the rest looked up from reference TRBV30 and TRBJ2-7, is SQTIHQWPATLVQPVGSPLSLECTVEGTSNPNLYWYRQAAGRGLQLLFYSVGIGQISSEVPQNLSASRPQDRQFILSSKKLLLSDSGFYLCAWSVGTGAYEQYFGPGTRLTVT.

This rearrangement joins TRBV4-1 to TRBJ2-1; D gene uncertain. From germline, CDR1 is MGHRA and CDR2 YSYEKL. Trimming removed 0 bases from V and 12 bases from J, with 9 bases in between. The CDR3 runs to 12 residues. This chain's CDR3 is CASSQDWSLQFF. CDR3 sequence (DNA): TGCGCCAGCAGCCAAGATTGGTCCTTGCAGTTCTTC.

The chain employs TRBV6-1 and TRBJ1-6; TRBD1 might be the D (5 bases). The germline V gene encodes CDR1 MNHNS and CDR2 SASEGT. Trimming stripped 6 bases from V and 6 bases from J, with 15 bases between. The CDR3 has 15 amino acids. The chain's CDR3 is CASRPGTIPNSPLHF. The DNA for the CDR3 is TGTGCCAGCAGACCCGGGACCATCCCTAATTCACCCCTCCACTTT.

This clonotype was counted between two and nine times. For the CDR3, the DNA is TGTGCCAGCAGCCTGACTAGCGGGACGCACACCTCCTACGAGCAGTACTTC. It translates to CASSLTSGTHTSYEQYF. V usage is TRBV27 and J usage is TRBJ2-7, with 11 bases lining up with TRBD2. The CDR3 sequence is 17 residues long. Trimming at V came to 6 bases and at J to 0 bases, leaving 10 bases not matched to a gene. Germline values: CDR1 MNHEY, CDR2 SMNVEV (reference sequence).

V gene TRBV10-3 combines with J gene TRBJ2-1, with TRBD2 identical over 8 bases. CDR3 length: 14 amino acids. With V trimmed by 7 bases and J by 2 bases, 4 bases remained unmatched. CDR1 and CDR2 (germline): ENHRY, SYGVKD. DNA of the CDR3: TGTGCCATCACCCCGGGAGGGCCCTACAATGAGCAGTTCTTC. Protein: CAITPGGPYNEQFF.

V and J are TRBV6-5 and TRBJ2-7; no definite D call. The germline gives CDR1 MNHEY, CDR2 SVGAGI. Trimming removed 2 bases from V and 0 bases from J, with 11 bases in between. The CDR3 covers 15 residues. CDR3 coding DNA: TGTGCCAGCAGTTACGGTCCAGGTAGCTCCTACGAGCAGTACTTC. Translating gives CASSYGPGSSYEQYF.

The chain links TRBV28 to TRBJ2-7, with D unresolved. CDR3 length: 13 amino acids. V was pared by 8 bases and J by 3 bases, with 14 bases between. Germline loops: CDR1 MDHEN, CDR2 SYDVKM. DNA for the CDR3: TGTGCCAGCGAGGACGTTGTAGGCTACGAGCAGTACTTC. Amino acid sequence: CASEDVVGYEQYF. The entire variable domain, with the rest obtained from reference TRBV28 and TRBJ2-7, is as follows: DVKVTQSSRYLVKRTGEKVFLECVQDMDHENMFWYRQDPGLGLRLIYFSYDVKMKEKGDIPEGYSVSREKKERFSLILESASTNQTSMYLCASEDVVGYEQYFGPGTRLTVT.